This note documents a single T cell receptor beta chain sequence. Random hexamers served to reverse transcribe roughly 0.45 to 1 ug RNA. TCRdb processed the immunoSEQ multiplex PCR reads anew with MiXCR; each CDR3 protein has one entry. Found here are 120,000 or so distinct CDR3 sequences, 96% of them singletons; the top ten hold over 0.12%. V lost 3 bases, J lost 7 bases, and 9 bases stayed unmatched. The CDR3 loop spans 15 amino acids. Germline V CDR1 and CDR2: MNHEY, SVGEGT. The data originate from a study of CD8 T cells in Susac syndrome. Sequencing input: CD4+ T cells from PBMCs. The origin of this receptor is a human donor with Susac syndrome. The chain has TRBV6-2 or TRBV6-3 and TRBJ2-3, with 8 bases aligning to TRBD2. DNA for the CDR3: TGTGCCAGCAGTTATGCTGGCGGGAGGACCAATACGCAGTATTTT. As protein: CASSYAGGRTNTQYF.